This TCR beta chain was observed in a study of graft-versus-host responses after intestinal transplantation. At the level of the study: Anti-thymocyte globulin induction, then tacrolimus and steroids for about 3 years, went to all recipients.

The CDR3 runs to 11 residues. Germline-derived CDR1 and CDR2 are MDHEN and SYDVKM. Trimming cost V 3 bases and J 7 bases, with 4 bases left between them. Notes on the study in general: In patients with graft-donor T cell macrochimerism, allograft graft-versus-host to host-versus-graft clonal ratios were high.

This table comes from immunoSEQ multiplex PCR, and its TCRdb copy is limited to in-frame clones, with some not included. The sample lists about 90,000 clones, roughly 80% occurring once. Worth noting for this clone: Its antigen is not identified.

The V call is TRBV28, the J call TRBJ2-1; D call uncertain. Source: unstimulated CD8+ T cells sorted from spleen or lymph node cells, taken before intestinal transplant. The receptor was isolated from a human donor who received an intestinal transplant. The CDR3 bases are TGTGCCAGCAGTTTTTATAATGAGCAGTTCTTC. Translating gives CASSFYNEQFF.